This T cell receptor (beta chain) was documented in a study of T cell clonotyping in hematopoietic cell transplantation. Study information: Pretransplant recipient samples were taken after cytoreduction.

CDR3 length equals 18 residues. With V trimmed by 0 bases and J by 2 bases, 5 bases remained unmatched. Germline assignment: CDR1 SGHAT and CDR2 FQNNGV. Time point described: recipient sample about 28 days before transplant, after cytoreduction. Only in-frame clones appear in the TCRdb table, and some are missing; sequencing was by immunoSEQ multiplex PCR. The sample holds about 36,000 clones; around 95% are singletons and the top ten take about 1.5%. The V gene is TRBV11-2, the J gene TRBJ2-3; 13 nucleotides match TRBD2. The sequencing here drew on peripheral blood mononuclear cells, taken before stem cell transplant. This TCR was sampled from a man in his forties with chronic myeloid leukemia. Some clones in this sample may be carry-over from other donors' samples. The CDR3 here is CASSLEGLAGPDTDTQYF. Here the CDR3 DNA reads TGTGCCAGCAGCTTAGAGGGACTAGCGGGGCCAGACACAGATACGCAGTATTTT.